This T cell receptor (beta chain) is drawn from a study of identical twins. Trimming pared 4 bases from V and 0 bases from J, leaving 22 bases between. CDR3 size: 17 residues. Per the germline V gene, CDR1 is SQVTM and CDR2 is ANQGSEA. TCRdb itself ran the 5' RACE reads through MiXCR, one entry per CDR3 protein. Here the sample spans 200,000 to 300,000 distinct CDR3 sequences, over 9.5% being singletons. The sample was also reused in another study, on yellow fever vaccine responses in identical twins.

This chain joins TRBV29-1 and TRBJ2-7, with a weak D call TRBD1 (5 bases). Sequenced sample: memory (CD45RO+) T cells sorted from blood. This receptor was identified in a woman aged 18-29 years in good health. CDR3 amino acids: CSVAAPHRTPGSYEQYF. CDR3 DNA: TGCAGCGTTGCCGCCCCTCACAGGACCCCTGGCTCCTACGAGCAGTACTTC.